This T cell receptor beta chain was identified during a study of blood T cells in healthy people across ages. This clonotype was recorded a few times. Its antigen is unidentified. Donation came from healthy Caucasian individuals in Russia who were aged roughly 6 to 95. Drawing of peripheral blood yielded 7.5 to 10 milliliters from each donor. With a J-beta primer mix and a sample-barcoded 5' primer, a second PCR ran about 7 to 12 cycles. The template-switch adaptor was a 5' adaptor with 12 random nucleotides. It tagged each cDNA molecule. TCRdb reanalysed the 5' RACE reads using MiXCR and keeps one entry per CDR3 protein. The sample consists of just over 1 million distinct CDR3 sequences, around 45% of them appearing once. Germline values: CDR1 SGHNT, CDR2 YENEEA. Trimming removed 3 bases at V and 12 bases at J, with 9 bases between. The CDR3 has 11 residues. Study-wide results and limits: Whereas aged donors had fewer naive CD4+ cells, long-lived donors had more of them and higher diversity.

This TCR was sampled from a woman aged 60 to 75 in good health. The sequencing input was blood. The rearrangement links TRBV11-3 to TRBJ2-1, with a possible D match to TRBD2 (5 bases). The DNA for the CDR3 is TGTGCCAGCAGCTTTAGCGATTGGCAGTTCTTC. This codes for CASSFSDWQFF.